The 22 T cell receptor beta chains below were found in one sample sequenced in a study of T cells expressing NK-cell markers. TCRdb reworked the 5' RACE reads into one entry per CDR3 protein, no DNA. The specimen's table records roughly 430,000 distinct CDR3 sequences. Sequencing was done on a sample of blood T cells: a sorted CD56 or NKG2C T cell subset, CD4+ or CD8+ T cells, or bulk PBMC T cells (not recorded which). All receptors come from a woman between 18 and 70 years old in good health.

V usage is TRBV30 and J usage is TRBJ2-3; the D gene TCRdb calls, TRBD1, cannot be checked with no DNA. Germline CDR1 reads GTSNPN; CDR2 reads SVGIG (reference sequence). The CDR3 totals 15 residues. CDR3 loop: CAWSGVYPGTDTQYF.

V usage is TRBV20-1 and J usage is TRBJ2-1. The germline V gene has CDR1 DFQATT and CDR2 SNEGSKA (reference sequence). The CDR3 covers 13 residues. The CDR3 reads CSASRQIYNEQFF.

This sequence joins TRBV5-1 and TRBJ2-7; TCRdb reports TRBD2, a call that lacks DNA to check it against. Germline-derived CDR1 and CDR2 are SGHRS and YFSETQ. This CDR3 is 15 amino acids long. The CDR3 loop reads CASSYTSGSSYEQYF.

This rearrangement joins TRBV28 to TRBJ1-1; the TRBD1 assignment by TCRdb is unverifiable without DNA. Germline V CDR1 and CDR2: MDHEN, SYDVKM. The CDR3 totals 16 residues. Here the CDR3 reads CASSFRRTGEVTEAFF.

J is TRBJ2-1 and V is TRBV2. Germline CDR1 SNHLY, CDR2 FYNNEI. CDR3 length: 16 amino acids. CDR3 amino acids: CASSAGQWVGYNEQFF.

The chain joins TRBV7-9 to TRBJ2-7; TCRdb returns TRBD1, unconfirmable since there is no DNA. CDR1 is SEHNR, CDR2 FQNEAQ, per germline (reference sequence). The CDR3 runs to 13 residues. CDR3 region: CASSLATGGEQYF.

This chain uses TRBV27 with TRBJ2-7; TCRdb outputs TRBD2, but without DNA this stays unchecked. This CDR3 contains 16 residues. The germline V gene has CDR1 MNHEY and CDR2 SMNVEV (reference sequence). The CDR3: CASSLSKAGRSYEQYF.

The chain is built from TRBV9 and TRBJ2-3. Germline assignment: CDR1 SGDLS and CDR2 YYNGEE. This CDR3 is 12 amino acids long. CDR3 sequence: CASSVGGDTQYF.

The CDR3 reads CATRTGFHEQYF. V usage is TRBV6-2 or TRBV6-3 and J usage is TRBJ2-7; TCRdb's assignment of TRBD1 cannot be checked, as there is no DNA. Germline V gives CDR1 MNHEY, CDR2 SVGEGT. CDR3 length: 12 amino acids.

This chain uses TRBV30 with TRBJ2-1; TCRdb's D call of TRBD2 is untestable without DNA. This CDR3 is 15 amino acids long. In germline, CDR1 is GTSNPN, CDR2 SVGIG (reference sequence). CDR3 region: CAWSYHGGLANEQFF.

This chain links TRBV27 with TRBJ2-7; there is no DNA to check the TCRdb D call of TRBD2. Looked up from germline, CDR1 is MNHEY and CDR2 is SMNVEV (reference sequence). This CDR3 has 14 amino acids. The chain's CDR3 is CASRPGLESREQYF.

The chain employs TRBV20-1 and TRBJ2-5; TCRdb designates TRBD2, a call that cannot be tested without DNA. CDR1 and CDR2 (germline): DFQATT, SNEGSKA (reference sequence). The CDR3 consists of 14 residues. The CDR3 spells CSARGSGGGETQYF.

The chain couples TRBV5-1 to TRBJ1-5; TCRdb indicates TRBD1, and absent DNA this call remains unverified. The CDR3 is 15 amino acids. Germline CDR1 SGHRS, CDR2 YFSETQ. The chain's CDR3 is CASSLGPGKEQPQHF.

The V gene is TRBV7-2, the J gene TRBJ1-2; TCRdb calls TRBD1, which cannot be checked without DNA. The CDR3 sequence is 16 residues long. The germline gives CDR1 SGHTA, CDR2 FQGNSA. The CDR3 reads CASSRGPTGGNYGYTF.

The genes are TRBV7-9 and TRBJ2-1; no DNA is available, so the TRBD2 call from TCRdb remains unchecked. Germline CDR1 is SEHNR and CDR2 is FQNEAQ (reference sequence). CDR3 length: 15 amino acids. The CDR3 region is CASSGTSAANDEQFF.

The J gene is TRBJ2-4, the V gene TRBV20-1; the D call of TRBD2 rests on TCRdb alone, since no DNA is present to check it. CDR3 length: 11 residues. Per the germline V gene, CDR1 is DFQATT and CDR2 is SNEGSKA (reference sequence). The CDR3 protein is CSARGGDIQYF.

The chain is built from TRBV18 and TRBJ1-1; TCRdb indicates TRBD1, and absent DNA this call remains unverified. Germline loops: CDR1 KGHSH, CDR2 LQKENI. This CDR3 is built from 17 residues. This chain's CDR3 is CASSPAVTGHRNTEAFF.

The chain employs TRBV29-1 and TRBJ2-1; with no DNA, the TCRdb D assignment of TRBD1 cannot be verified. This CDR3 is 16 amino acids long. Per the germline V gene, CDR1 is SQVTM and CDR2 is ANQGSEA. CDR3 sequence reads: CSVAGFSGGKKNEQFF.

V usage is TRBV7-2 and J usage is TRBJ2-3; TCRdb designates TRBD1, a call that cannot be tested without DNA. CDR1 is SGHTA and CDR2 is FQGNSA in the germline V gene. The CDR3 covers 15 residues. The chain's CDR3 is CASSLVAGGSDTQYF.

The rearrangement joins TRBV7-9 to TRBJ2-5; TCRdb calls TRBD1, which cannot be checked without DNA. CDR1 and CDR2 from the germline V gene are SEHNR and FQNEAQ (reference sequence). CDR3 length: 15 residues. The chain's CDR3 is CASSFPWEGQETQYF.

The chain uses TRBV4-3 and TRBJ1-2; TCRdb reports TRBD1, a call that lacks DNA to check it against. CDR3 length equals 17 residues. Germline V lookup: CDR1 LGHNA, CDR2 YSLEER. This CDR3 is CASSPQGSSPGSYGYTF.

The J gene is TRBJ2-5, the V gene TRBV6-2 or TRBV6-3; the D call of TRBD1 rests on TCRdb alone, since no DNA is present to check it. Germline CDR1 reads MNHEY; CDR2 reads SVGEGT. This CDR3 has 13 amino acids. The CDR3 protein is CATRTALQETQYF.